The 30 T cell receptor beta chains reported below all come from one sample, sequenced in a study of response to subunit inactivated influenza vaccine. Via MiXCR, TCRdb re-called the RT-PCR reads, giving one row per CDR3 protein. This table holds a few hundred thousand distinct CDR3 sequences, approximately 7.2% found once. Sequenced material: PBMCs from blood, taken around 25 months after vaccination. The receptors shown here come from a man in his fifties or sixties who received an inactivated influenza vaccine.

The chain is built from TRBV21-1 and TRBJ2-5; the DNA was not used to check the table's D call, TRBD1. TRBV21-1 is recorded as a pseudogene. The CDR3 runs 15 residues. The CDR3 loop is CASSKEGQIQETQYF. The CDR3, as DNA: TGTGCCAGCAGCAAAGAGGGACAGATACAAGAGACCCAGTACTTC.

CDR3 in amino acids: CATGLPNEKLFF. CDR3 DNA: TGTGCCACGGGATTACCTAATGAAAAACTGTTTTTT. The rearrangement uses TRBV15 and TRBJ1-4; D unresolved. The CDR3 consists of 12 residues. Deletions cut 9 bases from V and 3 bases from J, with 8 bases between. Germline V gene lookup returns CDR1 LNHNV and CDR2 YYDKDF (reference sequence).

In its sample, this clonotype was seen a few times. The chain is built from TRBV10-3 and TRBJ2-3; 8 nucleotides align to TRBD1. Germline V gene data show CDR1 as ENHRY and CDR2 as SYGVKD. The CDR3 totals 15 residues. The J segment lost 0 bases and the V segment lost 9 bases, leaving 8 bases of the junction unmatched. The CDR3 reads CAIQRTGSSTDTQYF. The DNA of the CDR3 is TGTGCCATACAACGGACAGGGTCTAGCACAGATACGCAGTATTTT.

For this clonotype: The junction shows a germline mismatch at one end, possibly a read error. V gene TRBV10-3 combines with J gene TRBJ2-2, with 9 bases lining up with TRBD1. The germline V gene encodes CDR1 ENHRY and CDR2 SYGVKD. The CDR3 runs to 14 residues. The CDR3 is CATSPGQGDGELFF. CDR3 DNA: TGTGCCACCAGTCCGGGACAGGGCGACGGGGAGCTGTTTTTT.

This chain links TRBV5-4 with TRBJ1-1, with D unclear. Germline V gives CDR1 SGHNT, CDR2 YYREEE (reference sequence). The CDR3 runs to 14 residues. Trimming removed 1 base from V and 0 bases from J, with 7 bases in between. The CDR3 loop is CASSLRPMNTEAFF. The DNA for the CDR3 is TGTGCCAGCAGCTTGAGGCCCATGAACACTGAAGCTTTCTTT.

This clonotype was seen ten or more times. The chain combines TRBV6-5 with TRBJ2-7, with D possibly matching TRBD1 (7 bases). Germline V lookup: CDR1 MNHEY, CDR2 SVGAGI. The CDR3 sequence is 16 residues long. V was clipped by 1 base and J by 0 bases, with 13 bases between them. CDR3 nucleotide sequence: TGTGCCAGCAGTTACTTACCTCAGGGGGGCTCCTACGAGCAGTACTTC. Its translation: CASSYLPQGGSYEQYF.

This clonotype was counted a few times. The rearrangement links TRBV16 to TRBJ1-1; no reliable D call. The CDR3 runs to 16 residues. V was clipped by 2 bases and J by 0 bases, with 13 bases between them. Germline V gives CDR1 KGHSY, CDR2 FQNENV. DNA of the CDR3: TGTGCCAGCAGCCAAGTACTGGTGGGCATGAACACTGAAGCTTTCTTT. This codes for CASSQVLVGMNTEAFF.

This clonotype appeared many times. This chain connects TRBV9 to TRBJ1-1, with D perhaps TRBD1 (5 bases). The CDR3 is 15 amino acids. Looked up from germline, CDR1 is SGDLS and CDR2 is YYNGEE. V was trimmed by 3 bases and J by 3 bases, leaving 15 bases between them. The CDR3, as DNA: TGTGCCAGCAGCGGAGCCCGGGGCGGGGACACTGAAGCTTTCTTT. Its protein product is CASSGARGGDTEAFF.

V is TRBV20-1 and J is TRBJ2-7, with D possibly being TRBD1 (5 bases). Per the germline V gene, CDR1 is DFQATT and CDR2 is SNEGSKA (reference sequence). The CDR3 sequence is 14 residues long. Between the trimmed V and J ends, which lost 0 bases and 7 bases, there was a span of 16 bases. The CDR3, as DNA: TGCAGTGCTAGAGATATCCCCCACAGGCGTGAGCAGTACTTC. Translated: CSARDIPHRREQYF.

In this sample, this clonotype turned up a few times. The chain uses TRBV5-1 and TRBJ2-1; maybe TRBD2 (7 bases). CDR3 length: 14 amino acids. Germline lookup yields CDR1 SGHRS and CDR2 YFSETQ. V lost 7 bases and J lost 12, with 23 bases in between. The CDR3 coding sequence is TGCGCCAGCGCGGAGGGGGGGAACAGACGTGGGCAGTTCTTC. Residues: CASAEGGNRRGQFF.

This clonotype was detected a few times. The chain combines TRBV5-6 with TRBJ2-5; D is ambiguous. V lost 1 base and J lost 0, with 7 bases in between. This CDR3 has 14 residues. Germline V gene lookup returns CDR1 SGHDT and CDR2 YYEEEE. The CDR3 is CASSLSQNQETQYF. In DNA form, the CDR3 reads TGTGCCAGCAGCTTGAGCCAGAACCAAGAGACCCAGTACTTC.

The chain recombines TRBV27 with TRBJ2-5; D not certain. This CDR3 comprises 13 residues. Trimming cost V 6 bases and J 5 bases, with 13 bases left between them. Germline V CDR1 and CDR2: MNHEY, SMNVEV (reference sequence). The CDR3 DNA reads as TGTGCCAGCAGCAGAAATGTGAGGGAGACCCAGTACTTC. This codes for CASSRNVRETQYF.

Ten or more counts support this clonotype. The V call is TRBV2, the J call TRBJ2-4, with D hard to call. Germline CDR1 is SNHLY and CDR2 is FYNNEI. The V gene lost 9 bases and the J gene lost 10 bases, with 16 bases spanning the gap. The CDR3 is 12 amino acids. The CDR3 region has the DNA TGTGCCAGAAAACAGAATGGAAATATTCAGTACTTC. Protein sequence: CARKQNGNIQYF.

This clonotype was found many times. CDR3 loop: CASSQTVVAQDTQYF. As DNA, the CDR3 is TGCGCCAGCAGCCAAACGGTAGTAGCACAAGATACGCAGTATTTT. This rearrangement joins TRBV4-3 to TRBJ2-3; no definite D call. This CDR3 is built from 15 residues. Between the trimmed V and J ends, which lost 2 bases and 5 bases, there was a span of 14 bases. CDR1 is LGHNA, CDR2 YSLEER, per germline.

This clonotype was seen a few times. The J gene is TRBJ1-5, the V gene TRBV12-3 or TRBV12-4, with a weak D call TRBD1 (6 bases). V was pared by 8 bases and J by 0 bases, with 20 bases between. This CDR3 has 17 residues. The CDR3 DNA follows: TGTGCCAGCGCTCCCGGGACAAGCCTCTATAGCAATCAGCCCCAGCATTTT. As protein: CASAPGTSLYSNQPQHF.

This clonotype was seen more than once but under ten times. This chain uses TRBV2 with TRBJ2-5, with TRBD2 matching over 13 bases. The germline gives CDR1 SNHLY, CDR2 FYNNEI. V was clipped by 3 bases and J by 8 bases; unmatched bases: 3. The CDR3 runs to 14 residues. The chain's CDR3 is CASSEGLAGFTQYF. For the CDR3, the DNA is TGTGCCAGCAGTGAGGGACTAGCGGGGTTCACCCAGTACTTC.

V is TRBV4-3 and J is TRBJ1-2; maybe TRBD1 (5 bases). Trimming took 4 bases from V and 13 from J, leaving 16 bases between them. Germline V gene data show CDR1 as LGHNA and CDR2 as YSLEER. The CDR3 extends over 12 amino acids. CDR3 sequence reads: CASSRGTSDATF. In DNA, the CDR3 is TGCGCCAGCAGCCGTGGGACCTCGGACGCCACCTTC.

This rearrangement joins TRBV20-1 to TRBJ1-1; D remains ambiguous. Trimming stripped 2 bases from V and 0 bases from J, with 10 bases between. Germline V gene data show CDR1 as DFQATT and CDR2 as SNEGSKA (reference sequence). CDR3 length: 14 residues. CDR3 sequence (DNA): TGCAGTGCTAGACAAGGGCATATGAACACTGAAGCTTTCTTT. This translates into CSARQGHMNTEAFF.

This clonotype was observed a few times. The chain is built from TRBV29-1 and TRBJ1-1; D is ambiguous. The ends were cut back, 4 bases at V and 1 base at J, with 7 bases in the middle. Germline assignment: CDR1 SQVTM and CDR2 ANQGSEA. The CDR3 sequence is 12 residues long. In DNA, the CDR3 is TGCAGCGTTGGATATAGGAACACTGAAGCTTTCTTT. Translation gives CSVGYRNTEAFF.

Only a few counts were recorded for this clonotype. The J gene is TRBJ2-7, the V gene TRBV20-1; tentative D call: TRBD1 (6 bases). The germline V gene has CDR1 DFQATT and CDR2 SNEGSKA (reference sequence). This CDR3 contains 14 residues. Between the trimmed V and J ends, which lost 6 bases and 3 bases, there was a span of 18 bases. Here the CDR3 reads CSAWTGHEIYEQYF. The CDR3 nucleotides are TGCAGTGCGTGGACGGGACACGAAATCTACGAGCAGTACTTC.

The chain employs TRBV30 and TRBJ2-4, with D hard to call. Germline V gene sequence: CDR1 GTSNPN, CDR2 SVGIG (reference sequence). CDR3 length equals 11 residues. The V end was cut by 5 bases, the J end by 5 bases, with 7 bases between. CDR3 DNA: TGTGCCTGGGGACCTGAAAACATTCAGTACTTC. This encodes CAWGPENIQYF.

Ten or more counts support this clonotype. This sequence joins TRBV29-1 and TRBJ1-2; D not resolved. This CDR3 has 14 amino acids. V gave up 2 bases and J gave up 1 base, with 11 bases separating them. Germline values: CDR1 SQVTM, CDR2 ANQGSEA. The CDR3, as DNA: TGCAGCGTTGAATCACTTCTCGATAACTATGGCTACACCTTC. As protein: CSVESLLDNYGYTF. The full variable domain, in which reference TRBV29-1 and TRBJ1-2 provide the parts outside the CDR3, is SAVISQKPSRDICQRGTSLTIQCQVDSQVTMMFWYRQQPGQSLTLIATANQGSEATYESGFVIDKFPISRPNLTFSTLTVSNMSPEDSSIYLCSVESLLDNYGYTFGSGTRLTVV.

V usage is TRBV29-1 and J usage is TRBJ1-2; a possible D gene is TRBD1 (6 bases). The CDR3 covers 11 residues. From germline, CDR1 is SQVTM and CDR2 ANQGSEA. V lost 4 bases and J 8 bases, leaving 11 bases between the germline ends. The CDR3 sequence is CSVVWGGGYTF. CDR3 DNA: TGCAGCGTTGTGTGGGGGGGCGGCTACACCTTC.

The V call is TRBV9, the J call TRBJ2-3, with D possibly being TRBD2 (6 bases). Germline V gives CDR1 SGDLS, CDR2 YYNGEE. CDR3 length: 16 residues. Trimming cost V 0 bases and J 1 base, with 12 bases left between them. The CDR3 reads CASSVARDFRTDTQYF. CDR3 bases: TGTGCCAGCAGCGTAGCAAGGGACTTTCGCACAGATACGCAGTATTTT.

There are a few counts of this clonotype. The V gene is TRBV12-3 or TRBV12-4, the J gene TRBJ2-1, with 12 bases matching TRBD2. The CDR3 has 14 amino acids. Unmatched junction bases numbered 6, after V lost 7 bases and J lost 8 bases. CDR3 nucleotide sequence: TGTGCCAGCACCTTGACTAGCGGGAGATATGAGCAGTTCTTC. Amino acids: CASTLTSGRYEQFF.

The chain employs TRBV20-1 and TRBJ1-2, with TRBD1 matching over 8 bases. Germline CDR1 is DFQATT and CDR2 is SNEGSKA (reference sequence). V lost 0 bases to trimming and J lost 4 bases; unmatched junction nucleotides: 4. The CDR3 sequence is 14 residues long. DNA for the CDR3: TGCAGTGCTAGAGACAGGGGGCGCGGCTATGGCTACACCTTC. It codes for CSARDRGRGYGYTF.

Only a few counts were recorded for this clonotype. This chain links TRBV10-3 with TRBJ1-4; 10 bases match TRBD1. After removal of 8 bases from V and 6 bases from J, the junction contained 9 bases not matched to a gene. CDR3 length: 15 residues. The germline V gene has CDR1 ENHRY and CDR2 SYGVKD. The DNA for the CDR3 is TGTGCCATCGGCCGGGACAGGGGAGCGGATGAAAAACTGTTTTTT. It codes for CAIGRDRGADEKLFF.

The chain recombines TRBV3-1 with TRBJ2-1, with TRBD2 matching 7 bases. The CDR3 covers 17 residues. Germline loops: CDR1 LGHDT, CDR2 YNNKEL (reference sequence). V lost 0 bases and J lost 4; bases outside the gene matches: 9. In nucleotides, the CDR3 is TGTGCCAGCAGCCAAGATCTGACGGGAGGCAGTTACAATGAGCAGTTCTTC. Its protein is CASSQDLTGGSYNEQFF.

This clonotype has just a few counts. The rearrangement joins TRBV4-2 to TRBJ2-1; maybe TRBD1 (6 bases). The germline V gene has CDR1 LGHNA and CDR2 YNFKEQ. The V end lost 0 bases, the J end lost 8 bases, and 17 bases lay between the germline ends. The CDR3 is 16 amino acids. As DNA, the CDR3 is TGTGCCAGCAGCCAAGAGCAGGGGTCAAAACCCGATGAGCAGTTCTTC. It yields the protein CASSQEQGSKPDEQFF.

V is TRBV5-1 and J is TRBJ2-5, with D possibly being TRBD1 (5 bases). V shed 3 bases and J shed 1 base, with 10 bases lying between them. Looked up from germline, CDR1 is SGHRS and CDR2 is YFSETQ. This CDR3 contains 14 residues. The CDR3 sequence is CASSSQGPQETQYF. For the CDR3, the DNA is TGCGCCAGCAGCTCGCAGGGTCCCCAAGAGACCCAGTACTTC.